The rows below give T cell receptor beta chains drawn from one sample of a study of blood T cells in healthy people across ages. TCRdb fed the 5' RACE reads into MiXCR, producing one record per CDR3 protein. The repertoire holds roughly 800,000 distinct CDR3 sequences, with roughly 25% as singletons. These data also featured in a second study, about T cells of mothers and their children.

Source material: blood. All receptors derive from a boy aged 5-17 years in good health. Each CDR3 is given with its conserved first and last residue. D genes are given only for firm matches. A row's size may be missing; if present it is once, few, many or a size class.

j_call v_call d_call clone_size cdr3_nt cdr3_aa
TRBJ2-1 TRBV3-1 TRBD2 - TGTGCCAGCAGCCAGCGGGGGGGAGACTACAATGAGCAGTTCTTC CASSQRGGDYNEQFF
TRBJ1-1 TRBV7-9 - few TGTGCCAGCAGCTTAGTGGGGGACCCTGAAGCTTTCTTT CASSLVGDPEAFF
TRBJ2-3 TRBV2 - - TGTGCCAGCAGCGTGTTAGACTCCCCGGCGGGCACAGATACGCAGTATTTT CASSVLDSPAGTDTQYF
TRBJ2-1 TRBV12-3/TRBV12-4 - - TGTGCCAGCAGTCCCCGACGGTTCGGCAATGAGCAGTTCTTC CASSPRRFGNEQFF
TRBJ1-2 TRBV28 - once TGTGCCAGCAGTTATGAATCCCAGACAGACTTC CASSYESQTDF
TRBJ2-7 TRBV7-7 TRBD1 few TGTGCCAGCAGCGTCAGGGACAGCTACGAGCAGTACTTC CASSVRDSYEQYF
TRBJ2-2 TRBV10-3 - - TGTGCCATCAGTCAGGGTGCGACCGGGGAGCTGTTTTTT CAISQGATGELFF
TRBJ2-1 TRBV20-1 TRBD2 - TGCAGTGCTAGAGATGGGGGCGGGGGGGACAATGAGCAGTTCTTC CSARDGGGGDNEQFF
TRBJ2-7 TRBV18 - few TGTGCCAGCTCCCAGGGGACCCCCTACGAGCAGTACTTC CASSQGTPYEQYF
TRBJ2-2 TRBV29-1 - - TGCAGCGTTCGCCTCCCGGGACTGTCCGCGAACACCGGGGAGCTGTTTTTT CSVRLPGLSANTGELFF
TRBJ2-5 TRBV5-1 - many TGCGCCAGCAGCTTGGGTCAAGAGACCCAGTACTTC CASSLGQETQYF
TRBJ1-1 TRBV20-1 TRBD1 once TGCAGTGCTAGAGAGGAACGACAGGGGCTTTGGACTGAAGCTTTCTTT CSAREERQGLWTEAFF
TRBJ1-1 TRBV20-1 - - TGCAGTGCTAGGGAACAGGGGAACACTGAAGCTTTCTTT CSAREQGNTEAFF
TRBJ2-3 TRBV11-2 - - TGTGCCAGCAGCTTAGGGAAGCGGGTGAGACGCACAGATACGCAGTATTTT CASSLGKRVRRTDTQYF
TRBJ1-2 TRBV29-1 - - TGCAGCGTTGAAGTGGGCACAGGGATATATGGCTACACCTTC CSVEVGTGIYGYTF
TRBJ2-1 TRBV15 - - TGTGCCACCAGTATGCCACCGCGGGACGTGCGGGATGAGCAGTTCTTC CATSMPPRDVRDEQFF
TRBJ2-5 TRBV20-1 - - TGCAGTGCTAGAGATATGCCGAGGGAGACCCAGTACTTC CSARDMPRETQYF
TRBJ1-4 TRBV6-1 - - TGTGCCAGCAGTGTGGATCGGGCCAGAAAACTGTTTTTT CASSVDRARKLFF
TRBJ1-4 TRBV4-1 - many TGCGCCAGCAGCCACCGGGGGAATGAAAAACTGTTTTTT CASSHRGNEKLFF
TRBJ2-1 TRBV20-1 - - TGCAGTGCTAGAGAGGGGGGTGGCCGGGGTGGTGAGCAGTTCTTC CSAREGGGRGGEQFF
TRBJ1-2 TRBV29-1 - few TGCAGCGTTGGCAGACAGGAGATGGATGGCTACACCTTC CSVGRQEMDGYTF
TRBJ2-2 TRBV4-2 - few TGTGCCAGCAGCCAACCGGGACAAGCGAACACCGGGGAGCTGTTTTTT CASSQPGQANTGELFF
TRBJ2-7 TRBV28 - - TGTGCCAGCAGACCTCACCCCTGGACAAACCTCTACGAGCAGTACTTC CASRPHPWTNLYEQYF
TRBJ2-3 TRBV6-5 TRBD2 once TGTGCCAGCAGTTACTCGGAGCGGGGGCAGTGGGCAGATACGCAGTATTTT CASSYSERGQWADTQYF
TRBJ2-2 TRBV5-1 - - TGCGCCAGCAGCTTGTCGGCAGAAGTCAACACCGGGGAGCTGTTTTTT CASSLSAEVNTGELFF
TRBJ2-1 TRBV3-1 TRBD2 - TGTGCCAGCAGCCAAGTCGCGAGCGGGGGGTGGAATGAGCAGTTCTTC CASSQVASGGWNEQFF
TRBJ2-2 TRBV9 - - TGTGCCAGCAGCGTAGCAGGGCCCGGGGAGCTGTTTTTT CASSVAGPGELFF
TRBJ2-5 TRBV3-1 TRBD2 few TGTGCCAGCAGCCATCGGGGGGGCCAAGAGACCCAGTACTTC CASSHRGGQETQYF
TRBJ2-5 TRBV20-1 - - TGCAGGGCTTCCCCCTCAAGCCTCCGAGAGACCCAGTACTTC CRASPSSLRETQYF
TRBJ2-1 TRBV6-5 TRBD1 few TGTGCCAGCAGGGGGACAGGGTGGAATGAGCAGTTCTTC CASRGTGWNEQFF
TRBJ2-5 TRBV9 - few TGTGCCAGCAGCAAAGTAGTAGGCTTAGGGGAGACCCAGTACTTC CASSKVVGLGETQYF
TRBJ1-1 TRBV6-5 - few TGTGCCAGCAGTTACAATAGACAGGCCTCAGGCACTGAAGCTTTCTTT CASSYNRQASGTEAFF
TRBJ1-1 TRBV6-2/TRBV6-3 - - TGTGCCAGCAGTGCCGCAGAGAACACTGAAGCTTTCTTT CASSAAENTEAFF
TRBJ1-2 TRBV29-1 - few TGCAGCGTCGGGGACCAACTTAACTATGGCTACACCTTC CSVGDQLNYGYTF
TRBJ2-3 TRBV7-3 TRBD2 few TGTGCCAGCAGCTCCTTAGCGGGGGGTGGCACAGATACGCAGTATTTT CASSSLAGGGTDTQYF
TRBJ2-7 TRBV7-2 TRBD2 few TGTGCCAGCAGCCCATTGCCGGGGGGGGACTACGAGCAGTACTTC CASSPLPGGDYEQYF
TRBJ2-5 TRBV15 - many TGTGCCACCAGCGGGTCAGGGGAGACCCAGTACTTC CATSGSGETQYF
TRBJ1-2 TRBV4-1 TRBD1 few TGCGCCAGCAGCCAAGGGTGGGGACAGGGAAACTATGGCTACACCTTC CASSQGWGQGNYGYTF
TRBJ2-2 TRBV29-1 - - TGCAGCGCCTCGGGTCCCACCGGGGAGCTGTTCTTT CSASGPTGELFF
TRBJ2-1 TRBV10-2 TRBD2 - TGCGCCAGCAGTGAGTCGCGGGGGGCCTCACAGGGGCAGTTCTTC CASSESRGASQGQFF
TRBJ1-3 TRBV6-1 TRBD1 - TGTGCCAGCAGTGAAGGACCAGGGGGGAGAAACACCATATATTTT CASSEGPGGRNTIYF
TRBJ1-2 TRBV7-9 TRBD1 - TGTGCCAGCAGCAGGGGACAGGAATCCCGTGGCTACACCTTC CASSRGQESRGYTF
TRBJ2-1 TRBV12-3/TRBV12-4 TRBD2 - TGTGCCAGCAGTTTTGATCCGGCGTGGACCAGCGGGGGGCTGGGTGAGCAGTTCTTC CASSFDPAWTSGGLGEQFF
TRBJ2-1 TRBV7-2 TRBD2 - TGTGCCAGCAGCTTCGGACTAGCAAGGAATGAGCAGTTCTTC CASSFGLARNEQFF
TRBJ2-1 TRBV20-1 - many TGCAGTGCTAGGCCTAGCCGGGATGAGCAGTTCTTC CSARPSRDEQFF
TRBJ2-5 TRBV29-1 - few TGCAGCGTTGAGGGGCTCCGGGGGAGACCCCTTGAGACCCAGTACTTC CSVEGLRGRPLETQYF
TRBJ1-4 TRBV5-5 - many TGTGCCAGCAGCTCGCCGGTCGGCGGTGAAAAACTGTTTTTT CASSSPVGGEKLFF
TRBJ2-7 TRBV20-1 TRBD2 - TGCAGTGCTAGAGATTGGGTAGCGGGGAACTACGAGCAGTACTTC CSARDWVAGNYEQYF
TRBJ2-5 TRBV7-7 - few TGTGCTAGCAGCTTAAGTGTGGGCCGACAAGAGACCCAGTACTTC CASSLSVGRQETQYF
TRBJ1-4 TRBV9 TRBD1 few TGTGCCAGCAGCCCGGGACAGGGATATGAAAAACTGCTTTTT CASSPGQGYEKLLF
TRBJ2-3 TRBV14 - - TGTGCCAGCAGCCAAGATGATTGGCGTTCTGGGGGAACAGATACGCAGTATTTT CASSQDDWRSGGTDTQYF
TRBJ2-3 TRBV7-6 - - TGTGCCAGCGGGCTCTCGGGAGTTCATACGCAGTATTTT CASGLSGVHTQYF
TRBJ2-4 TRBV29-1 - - TGCAGTGTTGAAACAGGATTACCCAAAAACATTCAGTACTTC CSVETGLPKNIQYF
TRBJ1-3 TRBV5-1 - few TGCGCCAGCAGCACCGGGGCAGGGGGAAACACCATATATTTT CASSTGAGGNTIYF
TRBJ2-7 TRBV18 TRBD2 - TGTGCCAGCTCACCACCGGGGGGACTAGCGACCTACGAGCAGTACTTC CASSPPGGLATYEQYF
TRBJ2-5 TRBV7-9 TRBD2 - TGTGCCAGCAGCTCCTGGACTAGCGAGCACCAAGAGACCCAGTACTTC CASSSWTSEHQETQYF
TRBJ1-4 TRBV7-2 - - TGTGCCAGCAGCCCGCGAGTGGGTGAAAAACTGTTTTTT CASSPRVGEKLFF
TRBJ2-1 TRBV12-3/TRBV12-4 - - TGTGCCAGCGGTGACAGTTACAATGAGCAGTTCTTC CASGDSYNEQFF
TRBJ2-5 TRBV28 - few TGTGCCAGCAGTTCCAGCCGGTCTACCGTGGGAGAGACCCAGTACTTC CASSSSRSTVGETQYF